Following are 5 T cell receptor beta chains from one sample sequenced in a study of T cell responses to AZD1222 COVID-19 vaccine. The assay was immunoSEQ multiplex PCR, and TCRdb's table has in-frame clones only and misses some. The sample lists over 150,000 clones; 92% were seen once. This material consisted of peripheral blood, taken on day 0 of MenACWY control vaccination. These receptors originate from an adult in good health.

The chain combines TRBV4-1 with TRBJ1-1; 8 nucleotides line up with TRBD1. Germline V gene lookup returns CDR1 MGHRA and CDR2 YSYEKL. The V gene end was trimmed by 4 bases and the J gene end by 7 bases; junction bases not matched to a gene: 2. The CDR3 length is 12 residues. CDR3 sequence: CASSRGQGEAFF. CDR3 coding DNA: TGCGCCAGCAGCCGAGGACAGGGTGAAGCTTTCTTT.

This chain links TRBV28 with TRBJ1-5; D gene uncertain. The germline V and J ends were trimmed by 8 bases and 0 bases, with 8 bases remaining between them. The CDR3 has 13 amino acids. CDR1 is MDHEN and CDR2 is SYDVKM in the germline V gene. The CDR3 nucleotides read TGTGCCAGCGGCGCCTTTAGCAATCAGCCCCAGCATTTT. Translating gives CASGAFSNQPQHF.

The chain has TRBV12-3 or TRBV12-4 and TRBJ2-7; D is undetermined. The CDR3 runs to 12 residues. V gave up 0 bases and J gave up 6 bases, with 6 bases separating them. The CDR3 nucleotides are TGTGCCAGCAGTTTAGCTCTGGCCGAGCAGTACTTC. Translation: CASSLALAEQYF.

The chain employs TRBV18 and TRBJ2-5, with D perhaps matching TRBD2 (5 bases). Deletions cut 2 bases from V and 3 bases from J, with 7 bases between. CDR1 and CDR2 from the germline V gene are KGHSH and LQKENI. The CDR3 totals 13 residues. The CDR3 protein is CASSPGREETQYF. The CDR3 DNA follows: TGTGCCAGCTCACCAGGGCGGGAAGAGACCCAGTACTTC. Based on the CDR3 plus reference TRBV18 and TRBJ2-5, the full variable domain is NAGVMQNPRHLVRRRGQEARLRCSPMKGHSHVYWYRQLPEEGLKFMVYLQKENIIDESGMPKERFSAEFPKEGPSILRIQQVVRGDSAAYFCASSPGREETQYFGPGTRLLVL.

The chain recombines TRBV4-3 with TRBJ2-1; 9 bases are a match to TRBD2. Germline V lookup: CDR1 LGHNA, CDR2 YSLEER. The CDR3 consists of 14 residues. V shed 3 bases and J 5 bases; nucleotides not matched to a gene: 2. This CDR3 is CASSHSGRDNEQFF. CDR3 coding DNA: TGCGCCAGCAGCCATAGCGGGAGAGACAATGAGCAGTTCTTC.